Listed here are 31 T cell receptor beta chains from one sample, sequenced in a study of T-cell reconstitution after alpha-beta-depleted transplantation in children. Unique molecular identifiers were incorporated when the TCRbeta library was constructed. TCRdb recomputed calls from the PCR reads with MiXCR, one row per CDR3 protein. The sample lists about a million distinct CDR3 sequences; roughly 29% were seen once. Sequences were derived from PBMCs, mostly from graft donor cells, sampled 360 days after TCRalphabeta/CD19-depleted stem cell transplant. These receptors were collected from a boy under three years old who had a stem cell transplant for SCID, so the T cells may come from the graft donor.

Only a few counts were recorded for this clonotype. V usage is TRBV4-2 and J usage is TRBJ2-1; tentative D call: TRBD2 (5 bases). V was trimmed by 4 bases and J by 0 bases, leaving 10 bases between them. The germline gives CDR1 LGHNA, CDR2 YNFKEQ. This CDR3 comprises 15 residues. This chain's CDR3 is CASSLRELSYNEQFF. In nucleotides, the CDR3 is TGTGCCAGCAGCCTCCGGGAACTCTCCTACAATGAGCAGTTCTTC.

This clonotype has more than one count but fewer than ten. J is TRBJ1-1 and V is TRBV7-9; D gene ambiguous. CDR3 length equals 14 residues. Germline assignment: CDR1 SEHNR and CDR2 FQNEAQ (reference sequence). The V end lost 0 bases, the J end lost 5 bases, and 10 bases lay between the germline ends. The CDR3 region is CASSLARGVTEAFF. As DNA, the CDR3 is TGTGCCAGCAGCTTAGCACGTGGGGTGACTGAAGCTTTCTTT.

There are many counts of this clonotype. The rearrangement links TRBV3-1 to TRBJ2-3; perhaps TRBD2 as D (6 bases). There are 15 residues in the CDR3. The ends were cut back, 6 bases at V and 2 bases at J, with 15 bases in the middle. The germline gives CDR1 LGHDT, CDR2 YNNKEL (reference sequence). CDR3 DNA: TGTGCCAGCAGTCCCCTAACGGGGGTCACAGATACGCAGTATTTT. This encodes CASSPLTGVTDTQYF.

This clonotype was found a few times. The chain joins TRBV7-2 to TRBJ1-5, with no clear D. There are 16 residues in the CDR3. CDR1 is SGHTA, CDR2 FQGNSA, per germline. V lost 2 bases and J lost 3, with 14 bases in between. The CDR3 region has the DNA TGTGCCAGCAGCTTAAGGCCCGACTCTTCCAATCAGCCCCAGCATTTT. Amino acid sequence: CASSLRPDSSNQPQHF.

The chain combines TRBV5-1 with TRBJ1-5, with 11 bases matching TRBD1. The CDR3 runs to 14 residues. Trimming cost V 2 bases and J 10 bases; bases outside gene matches: 5. Looked up from germline, CDR1 is SGHRS and CDR2 is YFSETQ. The CDR3 bases are TGCGCCAGCAGCTTAGGGGACAGGGGGAGTCCCCAGCATTTT. It translates to CASSLGDRGSPQHF.

This clonotype was picked up a small number of times. This chain uses TRBV18 with TRBJ2-7; 10 bases line up with TRBD2. CDR1 is KGHSH, CDR2 LQKENI, per germline. There are 16 residues in the CDR3. With 3 bases clipped from V and 6 bases from J, the junction kept 11 bases outside the gene matches. The CDR3 region is CASSPSLAGGPGEQYF. The CDR3 region has the DNA TGTGCCAGCTCACCTTCTTTAGCGGGGGGCCCCGGCGAGCAGTACTTC.

The gene calls are TRBV7-6 and TRBJ2-1; the match to TRBD2 covers 8 bases. Germline loops: CDR1 SGHVS, CDR2 FNYEAQ. This CDR3 contains 15 residues. The V and J ends lost 0 bases and 9 bases, in that order; junction bases with no gene match: 7. The CDR3, as DNA: TGTGCCAGCAGCTTAGCCCCGGGGGGGGCCTCTGAGCAGTTCTTC. Protein sequence: CASSLAPGGASEQFF.

J is TRBJ2-7 and V is TRBV6-2 or TRBV6-3; D is undetermined. Trimming cost V 0 bases and J 3 bases, with 12 bases left between them. CDR3 length equals 15 residues. Per germline, CDR1 MNHEY and CDR2 SVGEGT. CDR3 region: CASSYSRSGDYEQYF. CDR3 nucleotide sequence: TGTGCCAGCAGTTACTCGAGATCGGGCGACTACGAGCAGTACTTC.

Only a few counts were recorded for this clonotype. The rearrangement uses TRBV6-2 or TRBV6-3 and TRBJ2-1; the D gene is possibly TRBD2 (5 bases). The V and J ends lost 6 bases and 0 bases respectively, with 12 bases between them. The V gene's germline CDR1 is MNHEY and CDR2 SVGEGT. The CDR3 has 15 amino acids. CDR3 sequence: CASSQDSPSYNEQFF. DNA for the CDR3: TGTGCCAGCAGCCAGGACTCGCCCTCCTACAATGAGCAGTTCTTC.

The V call is TRBV10-3, the J call TRBJ2-7; D call uncertain. Germline lookup yields CDR1 ENHRY and CDR2 SYGVKD. V was clipped by 0 bases and J by 7 bases, with 7 bases between them. CDR3 length: 12 residues. This CDR3 reads CAISESLGEQYF. The CDR3 DNA reads TGTGCCATCAGTGAGTCATTGGGGGAGCAGTACTTC.

This clonotype was picked up a small number of times. Mismatch with germline at one junction end may stem from a read error. The rearrangement uses TRBV4-3 and TRBJ1-4, with D hard to call. Germline V gene lookup returns CDR1 LGHNA and CDR2 YSLEER. The CDR3 is made up of 18 amino acids. The CDR3 coding sequence is TGCGCCAGCAGCCGAGGCCGTCAGACCCCCCCGACTAACGAAAAACTGTTTTTT. It yields the protein CASSRGRQTPPTNEKLFF.

The chain employs TRBV5-1 and TRBJ2-7; D not resolved. Trimming took off 0 bases at V and 2 bases at J, with 12 bases between the two ends. Germline-derived CDR1 and CDR2 are SGHRS and YFSETQ. The length of the CDR3 is 15 residues. The CDR3 DNA reads TGCGCCAGCAGCTTGGACAGTTACAGAACCTACGAGCAGTACTTC. Translated: CASSLDSYRTYEQYF.

The chain recombines TRBV5-6 with TRBJ2-1; D not certain. V was cut by 2 bases and J by 7 bases, with 10 bases left in between. Looked up from germline, CDR1 is SGHDT and CDR2 is YYEEEE. CDR3 length: 13 amino acids. The CDR3 bases are TGTGCCAGCAGCTTCCGCCTGGCGAATGAGCAGTTCTTC. Translating gives CASSFRLANEQFF.

The chain couples TRBV20-1 to TRBJ2-2; D gene uncertain. Germline V gene lookup returns CDR1 DFQATT and CDR2 SNEGSKA (reference sequence). This CDR3 has 13 residues. Deletions cut 3 bases from V and 2 bases from J, with 7 bases between. The CDR3 bases are TGCAGTGCTAGCGGGTTAAACACCGGGGAGCTGTTTTTT. Amino acids: CSASGLNTGELFF.

V and J are TRBV6-5 and TRBJ1-5, with TRBD1 as a possible D gene (5 bases). The V end lost 0 bases, the J end lost 3 bases, and 12 bases lay between the germline ends. The length of the CDR3 is 16 residues. CDR1 is MNHEY, CDR2 SVGAGI, per germline. The CDR3 DNA follows: TGTGCCAGCAGTTACTCAGTCGGGGGAAACAATCAGCCCCAGCATTTT. It yields the protein CASSYSVGGNNQPQHF.

This clonotype appeared a few times. This sequence joins TRBV20-1 and TRBJ2-2; weak D call: TRBD2 (5 bases). Germline assignment: CDR1 DFQATT and CDR2 SNEGSKA (reference sequence). The CDR3 extends over 15 amino acids. Trimming took 6 bases from V and 6 from J, leaving 20 bases between them. As DNA, the CDR3 is TGCAGTGCCAAATCTAAGATGACTATACCCGGGGAGCTGTTTTTT. It translates to CSAKSKMTIPGELFF.

The gene calls are TRBV9 and TRBJ1-1, with D possibly matching TRBD1 (6 bases). The CDR3 has 13 amino acids. CDR1 and CDR2 (germline): SGDLS, YYNGEE. The ends were cut back, 0 bases at V and 5 bases at J, with 8 bases in the middle. In DNA, the CDR3 is TGTGCCAGCAGCGTAGAAAGGGGGACTGAAGCTTTCTTT. Amino acid sequence: CASSVERGTEAFF.

This clonotype was detected ten times or more. The rearrangement links TRBV5-1 to TRBJ2-3; TRBD1 might be the D (6 bases). The germline V gene has CDR1 SGHRS and CDR2 YFSETQ. This CDR3 region has 15 residues. V dropped 0 bases and J dropped 6 bases, with 14 bases sitting between them. Written as DNA, the CDR3 is TGCGCCAGCAGCTTGGACAGGGTGGAAAGGGATACGCAGTATTTT. Its protein is CASSLDRVERDTQYF.

In this sample, this clonotype turned up a few times. The J gene is TRBJ1-5, the V gene TRBV18; D is uncertain. The CDR3 spans 14 residues. V gave up 1 base and J gave up 3 bases, with 7 bases separating them. Germline CDR1 KGHSH, CDR2 LQKENI. CDR3 sequence: CASSPLYNNQPQHF. The DNA for the CDR3 is TGTGCCAGCTCACCACTGTACAACAATCAGCCCCAGCATTTT.

There are a few counts of this clonotype. This chain connects TRBV5-1 to TRBJ2-7, with 10 bases fitting TRBD1. CDR3 length equals 15 residues. Trimming cost V 1 base and J 5 bases; bases outside gene matches: 6. CDR1 and CDR2 from the germline V gene are SGHRS and YFSETQ. CDR3 in amino acids: CASSLIGQGVNEQYF. The CDR3 coding sequence is TGCGCCAGCAGCTTGATAGGACAGGGGGTCAACGAGCAGTACTTC. The whole variable domain, filled in from reference TRBV5-1 and TRBJ2-7, reads KAGVTQTPRYLIKTRGQQVTLSCSPISGHRSVSWYQQTPGQGLQFLFEYFSETQRNKGNFPGRFSGRQFSNSRSEMNVSTLELGDSALYLCASSLIGQGVNEQYFGPGTRLTVT.

A note on this clonotype: The germline gene is not matched at one end of the junction; a read error may be the cause. The gene calls are TRBV6-5 and TRBJ1-1; D gene unclear. The CDR3 contains 14 residues. Germline-derived CDR1 and CDR2 are MNHEY and SVGAGI. CDR3 sequence: CASSYSRVNAEAFF. DNA of the CDR3: TGTGCCAGCAGTTACTCGAGGGTGAACGCTGAAGCTTTCTTT.

Only a few counts were recorded for this clonotype. This chain joins TRBV12-3 or TRBV12-4 and TRBJ1-1; 8 nucleotides align to TRBD1. This CDR3 is built from 17 residues. V was clipped by 5 bases and J by 0 bases; unmatched bases: 11. The CDR3 nucleotides are TGTGCCAGCAGTCCCGGGACAGGATGGGTCATGAACACTGAAGCTTTCTTT. This sequence encodes CASSPGTGWVMNTEAFF.

This clonotype was seen more than once but under ten times. The V and J genes are TRBV29-1 and TRBJ2-7, with 7 bases fitting TRBD1. This CDR3 has 15 residues. J lost 0 bases, V lost 4 bases, and 9 bases had no gene match. Germline V gene lookup returns CDR1 SQVTM and CDR2 ANQGSEA. The CDR3 region is CSVGYRGKFSYEQYF. In DNA form, the CDR3 reads TGCAGCGTTGGTTACAGGGGAAAGTTCTCCTACGAGCAGTACTTC.

The table lists this clonotype with many counts. The chain links TRBV3-1 to TRBJ2-3; D remains unclear. Germline V gene sequence: CDR1 LGHDT, CDR2 YNNKEL (reference sequence). The ends were cut back, 0 bases at V and 5 bases at J, with 3 bases in the middle. CDR3 length: 12 residues. Here the CDR3 reads CASSQDVDTQYF. The CDR3 coding sequence is TGTGCCAGCAGCCAAGACGTAGATACGCAGTATTTT.

In its sample, this clonotype was seen a few times. The rearrangement uses TRBV28 and TRBJ1-1, with D maybe TRBD1 (5 bases). The CDR3 extends over 15 amino acids. Germline CDR1 and CDR2: MDHEN and SYDVKM. V shed 4 bases and J shed 1 base, with 13 bases lying between them. CDR3 sequence: CASSSSFGGNTEAFF. CDR3 DNA: TGTGCCAGCAGTTCCTCGTTCGGGGGGAACACTGAAGCTTTCTTT.

The chain has TRBV5-6 and TRBJ2-1; tentatively, D is TRBD2 (6 bases). V lost 4 bases and J 7 bases, leaving 18 bases between the germline ends. This CDR3 comprises 15 residues. CDR1 SGHDT and CDR2 YYEEEE come from the germline V gene. This CDR3 reads CASSRMEGRGNEQFF. The CDR3 DNA follows: TGTGCCAGCAGCAGAATGGAGGGGCGTGGGAATGAGCAGTTCTTC.

V and J are TRBV14 and TRBJ2-7; D could derive from TRBD1 or TRBD2 (5 bases each). Trimming stripped 0 bases from V and 6 bases from J, with 15 bases between. The CDR3 runs to 15 residues. Per germline, CDR1 SGHDN and CDR2 FVKESK. The CDR3 is CASSQEKARAGEQYF. The CDR3, as DNA: TGTGCCAGCAGCCAAGAAAAGGCCAGGGCGGGCGAGCAGTACTTC.

The chain employs TRBV20-1 and TRBJ2-1, with TRBD1 matching over 9 bases. The trim removed 3 bases at V and 4 bases at J, leaving 7 bases unmatched. The length of the CDR3 is 15 residues. Germline lookup yields CDR1 DFQATT and CDR2 SNEGSKA (reference sequence). For the CDR3, the DNA is TGCAGTGCTAGGCGGCCGGGACAGGGTTACAATGAGCAGTTCTTC. Translation: CSARRPGQGYNEQFF.

The chain combines TRBV12-3 or TRBV12-4 with TRBJ2-6, with D possibly being TRBD1 (6 bases). The CDR3 runs to 20 residues. V shed 10 bases and J shed 0 bases, with 28 bases lying between them. The chain's CDR3 is CATSTHTGTPSLSGANVLTF. The CDR3 DNA follows: TGTGCCACCTCAACTCACACGGGGACACCATCCCTCTCTGGGGCCAACGTCCTGACTTTC.

This chain connects TRBV14 to TRBJ2-7, with D unclear. V lost 1 base to trimming and J lost 7 bases, with 8 bases between them. Germline CDR1 reads SGHDN; CDR2 reads FVKESK. The CDR3 covers 12 residues. The CDR3 loop is CASSQAVPEQYF. As DNA, the CDR3 is TGTGCCAGCAGCCAAGCGGTCCCAGAGCAGTACTTC.

The J gene is TRBJ2-7, the V gene TRBV27; TRBD2 aligns across 9 bases. The CDR3 is made up of 16 amino acids. Germline CDR1 and CDR2: MNHEY and SMNVEV (reference sequence). V dropped 6 bases and J dropped 0; count of bases not matched to a gene: 9. CDR3 loop: CASSRGTSGFSYEQYF. The CDR3 nucleotides are TGTGCCAGCAGCCGCGGTACTAGCGGGTTCTCCTACGAGCAGTACTTC.